The text below deals with one T cell receptor (beta chain). This clone was seen a handful of times. Its antigen is still unknown. Nothing much larger sits one base from this clone, and base qualities are not available. This sample was taken from a study of tumor-infiltrating lymphocytes in localized non-small cell lung cancer listed by TCRdb under 2021. For the wider study: The cohort covered several histologies, both smokers and never-smokers, and patients whose samples were collected after neoadjuvant chemotherapy. Each patient provided resected tumor tissue plus uninvolved lung tissue from the same patient, with the uninvolved lung tissue described as non-adjacent to the tumor. The same patients underwent several integrated assays, with TCR sequencing performed together with flow cytometry, multiplex immunofluorescence, RNA-seq, exome sequencing and proteomics. In total, the ICON cohort consisted of fewer than 190 surgical patients with localized non-small cell lung cancer who had their tumors resected. For under 70 patients, immunoSEQ T-cell fraction was compared between paired tumor and uninvolved lung. Results and caveats for the whole study, not just this receptor: Because assay coverage varied across patients depending on available tissue quantity, TCR sequencing was performed for only a subset of the cohort. TCR-derived T-cell fraction did not differ between the flow cytometry-defined immunotypes IM1 (good prognosis) and IM2 (poor prognosis). Different pieces of the same tissue were used for different assays, so technical variation could not be separated from intratumor heterogeneity. Consistent with immunofluorescence CD3 counts, TCRbeta sequencing supported greater T cell infiltration in tumors than in uninvolved lung tissue. Recurrence-free survival showed no association with tumor T-cell fraction from TCR sequencing (p = 0.61).

Taken from cysteine to phenylalanine, the CDR3 has 15 residues. The retained sequence is limited to the CDR3, 45 bases, with the frame set at the first base. Based on the germline V gene, the CDR1 and CDR2 sequences are MDHEN and SYDVKM. V drops 6 bases and J drops 2 bases, leaving 17 bases in between. Patient enrollment in ICON started in the first half of 2016, and the final patient was enrolled in 2018. Fresh tumor and matched uninvolved tissue for in-depth immune analyses, including TCR sequencing, were collected from a subcohort of fewer than 95 patients. DNA for TCR sequencing was isolated from bulk tissue, and no cell sorting was done. The T-cell fraction in tumor and uninvolved lung tissue was provided by TCR sequencing with the immunoSEQ assay. From the authors' description of their analysis: In the survival analysis, patients were divided into a high T-cell fraction group (upper tertile) and a low T-cell fraction group (lower two tertiles), and the two groups were compared using a log-rank test. A signed-rank test was used to test differences in T-cell fraction between paired tumor and uninvolved lung samples. TCRdb took this table from immuneACCESS and kept in-frame rearrangements with V and J called. Such tables lack part of the clones; where checked against another copy, unresolved V genes explain under half of the gap, and the rest is unexplained. V and J calls and clone size come straight from that table; D and trimming were deduced from the DNA. The sample table lists 15,000 to 20,000 clones, 65% to 85% of them with a count of one. About a tenth of the sample goes to the ten largest clones.

This TCR came from a human donor with non-small cell lung cancer. What was sequenced was lung tumor tissue. The chain links TRBV28 with TRBJ2-7; the D gene assignment is ambiguous. CDR3 sequence: CASRPEVSGPYEQYF. The bases are TGTGCCAGCAGGCCTGAGGTTTCCGGGCCCTACGAGCAGTACTTC.